A single sample is the source of the 14 T cell receptor beta chains below, sequenced in a study of tumor-infiltrating lymphocytes in primary liver carcinoma. The study co-extracted DNA and RNA from around 20-30 mg of unsorted bulk tissue. Making TCR beta cDNA involved around 500 ng total RNA and a constant-region primer. Libraries for TCR beta were built through three nested multiplex PCR rounds, which together made up a slightly modified ARM-PCR procedure. Primers for the first two PCR rounds were TRBV1-TRBV30 forward primers and a C-beta reverse primer (around 10 cycles per round). TCRdb analysed the multiplex PCR reads with MiXCR anew, one entry per CDR3 protein. The sample includes more than 45,000 distinct CDR3 sequences, 70% to 80% of them seen just once. Sequencing was carried out using liver tumor tissue from sampling region 3. Documented subset: tumor region T3, left-lateral pole. The receptors here all came from a man aged 40-49 years with primary liver carcinoma and hepatitis B virus infection.

A note on this clonotype: A read error may account for a junction end that differs from germline. V usage is TRBV12-3 or TRBV12-4 and J usage is TRBJ1-5; unclear D gene. The CDR3 runs 13 residues. CDR3 in amino acids: CASSLVSLQSQHF. The CDR3 coding sequence is TGTGCCAGCAGTTTAGTAAGTCTTCAATCCCAACATTTT.

This clonotype was counted at least ten times. The chain employs TRBV7-8 and TRBJ2-5; no firm D call. CDR1 and CDR2 (germline): SGHVS, FQNEAQ. The CDR3 sequence is 14 residues long. Deletions cut 0 bases from V and 0 bases from J, with 5 bases between. CDR3 sequence reads: CASSLAAYQETQYF. The CDR3 DNA follows: TGTGCCAGCAGCTTAGCAGCGTACCAAGAGACCCAGTACTTC. Using reference TRBV7-8 and TRBJ2-5 for the parts outside the CDR3, the full variable domain is GAGVSQSPRYKVAKRGQDVALRCDPISGHVSLFWYQQALGQGPEFLTYFQNEAQLDKSGLPSDRFFAERPEGSVSTLKIQRTQQEDSAVYLCASSLAAYQETQYFGPGTRLLVL.

In its sample, this clonotype was seen a few times. This chain joins TRBV7-3 and TRBJ1-3; D perhaps matches TRBD1 (5 bases). Trimming left V 1 base short and J 4 bases short, with 11 bases between. The CDR3 spans 15 residues. Germline V gives CDR1 SGHTA, CDR2 FQGTGA. CDR3 region: CASSLSGGLGNTIYF. The CDR3, as DNA: TGTGCCAGCAGCTTAAGTGGGGGTCTCGGAAACACCATATATTTT. The whole variable domain, remainder taken from reference TRBV7-3 and TRBJ1-3, is GAGVSQTPSNKVTEKGKYVELRCDPISGHTALYWYRQSLGQGPEFLIYFQGTGAADDSGLPNDRFFAVRPEGSVSTLKIQRTERGDSAVYLCASSLSGGLGNTIYFGEGSWLTVV.

In the case of this clonotype: The CDR3 does not end in the conserved phenylalanine or tryptophan, so this is likely a read error. This chain links TRBV11-2 with TRBJ2-2, with 9 bases matching TRBD1. The CDR3 is 17 amino acids. CDR1 and CDR2 from the germline V gene are SGHAT and FQNNGV. This CDR3 is CANSFDRDRVGTGELFL. In nucleotides, the CDR3 is TGTGCCAACAGCTTTGATAGGGACAGGGTCGGCACCGGGGAGCTGTTTTTA.

This clonotype was seen a single time. The junction shows a germline mismatch at one end, possibly a read error. V gene TRBV29-1 combines with J gene TRBJ2-1; D unresolved. CDR3 length: 13 amino acids. The germline CDR1 and CDR2 sequences are SQVTM and ANQGSEA. The CDR3 bases are TGCAGCGTTGACGGTAACTCCTACAGTGAGCAGTGCTTC. Translating it yields CSVDGNSYSEQCF.

The gene calls are TRBV4-1 and TRBJ1-4; possible D gene TRBD1, 5 bases. The V and J ends lost 6 bases and 7 bases respectively, with 24 bases between them. The CDR3 is made up of 17 amino acids. Germline V lookup: CDR1 MGHRA, CDR2 YSYEKL. CDR3 loop: CASSLEPSDSLGEKLFF. The CDR3 nucleotides are TGCGCCAGCAGTCTAGAACCCTCCGACAGCTTAGGTGAAAAACTGTTTTTT.

This clonotype was counted a single time. The chain couples TRBV6-5 to TRBJ2-7; 8 bases match TRBD2. This CDR3 is 14 amino acids long. Germline trimming cut 9 bases from V and 4 bases from J; bases unmatched to any gene: 11. In germline, CDR1 is MNHEY, CDR2 SVGAGI. CDR3 bases: TGTGCCAGTAATTACCGGGAGGGCCGGTACGAGCAGTACTTC. It yields the protein CASNYREGRYEQYF.

This clonotype appeared a few times. As the CDR3 is not closed by the conserved phenylalanine or tryptophan, this likely results from a read error. DNA for the CDR3: TGTGCCAGCAGTTACCGAGTAGGGTATATCAATCAGCCCCAGCATTAT. Its translation is CASSYRVGYINQPQHY. The chain links TRBV6-6 to TRBJ1-5, with D unresolved. V was clipped by 2 bases and J by 3 bases, with 14 bases between them. Germline V CDR1 and CDR2: MNHNY, SVGAGI (reference sequence). The CDR3 consists of 16 residues.

The V and J genes are TRBV29-1 and TRBJ1-4; the D gene is possibly TRBD1 (6 bases). Germline lookup yields CDR1 SQVTM and CDR2 ANQGSEA. The CDR3 length is 13 residues. The V gene lost 7 bases and the J gene lost 2 bases, with 11 bases spanning the gap. The CDR3 bases are TGCAGCGCTGGACAGAGTACTAATGAAAAACTGTTTTTT. Encoded protein: CSAGQSTNEKLFF.

A word on this clonotype: At one end, the junction sequence differs from germline, possibly due to a read error. V is TRBV5-4 and J is TRBJ1-1; D ambiguous. Per the germline V gene, CDR1 is SGHNT and CDR2 is YYREEE (reference sequence). This CDR3 has 13 residues. DNA for the CDR3: TGTGCCAGCAGCCCCCCAGACCGTACTGAAGCCTTCTTT. It encodes CASSPPDRTEAFF.

Regarding this clonotype: Compared with germline, one end of the junction differs, possibly owing to a read error. The chain combines TRBV18 with TRBJ2-7; TRBD2 is a possible D gene (5 bases). The CDR3 is 14 amino acids. The germline gives CDR1 KGHSH, CDR2 LQKENI. In DNA, the CDR3 is TGTGCCAGCTCACCCTGTGAGGGCTCCTACGAGCGGTACTTC. This gives the protein CASSPCEGSYERYF.

This clonotype has only one observation. No conserved phenylalanine or tryptophan ends this CDR3, so it is likely a read error. The chain combines TRBV11-2 with TRBJ2-7; D gene unclear. The length of the CDR3 is 14 residues. Trimming removed 3 bases from V and 6 bases from J, with 15 bases in between. Germline CDR1 is SGHAT and CDR2 is FQNNGV. In DNA, the CDR3 is TGTGCCAGCAGCTTCGGAACTCCTCGAATCGAGCAGTACATC. Protein sequence: CASSFGTPRIEQYI.

This clonotype was detected only a few times. This could be a read error, since a much larger clone is one nucleotide away. The chain carries TRBV7-9 and TRBJ2-3; D tentatively reads TRBD1 or TRBD2 (5 bases each). V lost 4 bases and J lost 4, with 6 bases in between. The CDR3 contains 12 residues. Germline values: CDR1 SEHNR, CDR2 FQNEAQ (reference sequence). The CDR3 reads CASSSGPDTQYF. The CDR3, as DNA: TGTGCCAGCAGCTCGGGACCAGATACGCAGTATTTT.

With regard to this clonotype: At one boundary the junction diverges from the germline segment, which might be a read error. The chain joins TRBV6-6 to TRBJ1-1; no clear D. Germline values: CDR1 MNHNY, CDR2 SVGAGI (reference sequence). This CDR3 has 15 residues. In DNA form, the CDR3 reads TGTGCCAGCAGGTCGGAGGTAGTGGCGCCCACTGAAGCTTCCTTT. Translating gives CASRSEVVAPTEASF.